Shown below are 24 T cell receptor beta chains from a single sample sequenced in a study of shared clonotypes between healthy human individuals. Naivety among CD8 cells was defined by CD45RO negativity and positive CCR7 selection, thereby excluding terminally differentiated effector memory CD45RA+ cells. The protocol was immunoSEQ multiplex PCR, while the TCRdb copy is restricted to in-frame clones and leaves out a portion. The table shows around 560,000 clones, with roughly 96% occurring only once. Sequenced input: naive CD8+ T cells sorted from blood. Receptors originate from a woman between 25 and 40 years old in good health.

V gene TRBV27 combines with J gene TRBJ1-5; 10 nucleotides align to TRBD1. V lost 7 bases and J lost 15; bases outside the gene matches: 6. The CDR3 spans 11 residues. Germline values: CDR1 MNHEY, CDR2 SMNVEV (reference sequence). CDR3 DNA sequence: TGTGCCAGCATTGGGACAGGGGTCTTGCATTTT. It codes for CASIGTGVLHF.

The chain uses TRBV7-9 and TRBJ2-7; D is unresolved. V was shortened by 5 bases and J by 4 bases, with 12 bases between the two germline ends. The CDR3 covers 13 residues. Germline lookup yields CDR1 SEHNR and CDR2 FQNEAQ (reference sequence). For the CDR3, the DNA is TGTGCCAGCAGCGCTGCTAGTTCATACGAGCAGTACTTC. This gives the protein CASSAASSYEQYF.

This clone was observed once. This chain uses TRBV21-1 with TRBJ1-5. TRBV21-1 is recorded as a pseudogene. The length of the CDR3 is 10 residues. CDR3 region: CASSRYSQHF. The CDR3 DNA sequence: TGTGCCAGCAGCAGGTATTCCCAGCATTTT.

As concerns this clone: Distinct nucleotide sequences in the sample also encode this CDR3. This chain links TRBV27 with TRBJ1-1; 7 nucleotides agree with TRBD1. CDR3 size: 13 residues. Germline assignment: CDR1 MNHEY and CDR2 SMNVEV (reference sequence). The junction had 3 bases not matched to a gene; V was cut back by 5 bases and J by 3 bases. CDR3 sequence: CASSLQGDTEAFF. The CDR3 bases are TGTGCCAGCAGTCTTCAGGGGGACACTGAAGCTTTCTTT.

Concerning this clone itself: Other DNA sequences in the sample encode the same CDR3. V usage is TRBV27 and J usage is TRBJ2-7; 7 nucleotides align to TRBD1. The CDR3 has 13 amino acids. The germline gives CDR1 MNHEY, CDR2 SMNVEV (reference sequence). Trimming cost V 6 bases and J 2 bases; bases outside gene matches: 4. The CDR3 DNA reads TGTGCCAGCAGCTCGGGACAGACCTACGAGCAGTACTTC. It is translated as CASSSGQTYEQYF.

In nucleotides, the CDR3 is TGTGCCAGCAGTTTGTTATTCGGGGAGTTAAGCAATCAGCCCCAGCATTTT. Residues: CASSLLFGELSNQPQHF. The V gene is TRBV28, the J gene TRBJ1-5; D remains ambiguous. Germline CDR1 is MDHEN and CDR2 is SYDVKM. The CDR3 runs to 17 residues. The V end lost 3 bases, the J end lost 1 base, and 16 bases lay between the germline ends.

The V call is TRBV27, the J call TRBJ2-2; no firm D call. V lost 3 bases, J lost 1 base, and 12 bases lay in between. The germline V gene has CDR1 MNHEY and CDR2 SMNVEV (reference sequence). The CDR3 runs to 16 residues. The CDR3 region has the DNA TGTGCCAGCAGTTTTATTGGTTTTGGGAACACCGGGGAGCTGTTTTTT. Translated: CASSFIGFGNTGELFF.

The rearrangement uses TRBV13 and TRBJ2-5; the match to TRBD2 covers 8 bases. The CDR3 contains 17 residues. The J segment lost 2 bases and the V segment lost 5 bases, leaving 13 bases of the junction unmatched. Germline lookup yields CDR1 PRHDT and CDR2 FYEKMQ (reference sequence). The CDR3 nucleotides are TGTGCCAGCAGCGGTGCTTTTGGAAGCGGGAGACAAGAGACCCAGTACTTC. Residues: CASSGAFGSGRQETQYF.

This rearrangement joins TRBV13 to TRBJ2-6; D gene unclear. The V end lost 7 bases, the J end lost 0 bases, and 19 bases lay between the germline ends. Germline loops: CDR1 PRHDT, CDR2 FYEKMQ (reference sequence). This CDR3 is 18 amino acids long. The CDR3 DNA reads as TGTGCCAGCACCGGCGGTGGCCTCGCCGTCTCTGGGGCCAACGTCCTGACTTTC. This sequence encodes CASTGGGLAVSGANVLTF.

This clone occurred once. This sequence joins TRBV19 and TRBJ1-2, with TRBD1 matching 7 bases. Germline loops: CDR1 LNHDA, CDR2 SQIVND (reference sequence). The CDR3 is made up of 12 amino acids. V lost 6 bases and J lost 4; bases outside the gene matches: 2. Written as DNA, the CDR3 is TGTGCCAGTAGAGGGACAGCCTATGGCTACACCTTC. This sequence encodes CASRGTAYGYTF.

The chain couples TRBV7-9 to TRBJ2-2, with TRBD1 matching over 11 bases. J lost 7 bases, V lost 5 bases, and 6 bases had no gene match. The CDR3 sequence is 15 residues long. The germline V gene encodes CDR1 SEHNR and CDR2 FQNEAQ (reference sequence). CDR3 in DNA: TGTGCCAGCAGCGCGGACAGGGGGCTTCACGGGGAGCTGTTTTTT. Encoded protein: CASSADRGLHGELFF.

This rearrangement joins TRBV7-9 to TRBJ2-1, with D maybe TRBD2 (6 bases). The CDR3 contains 15 residues. V was shortened by 4 bases and J by 8 bases, with 18 bases between the two germline ends. CDR1 SEHNR and CDR2 FQNEAQ come from the germline V gene (reference sequence). Here the CDR3 reads CASSYIAEAIHEQFF. For the CDR3, the DNA is TGTGCCAGCAGCTACATAGCGGAAGCGATCCATGAGCAGTTCTTC.

The gene calls are TRBV5-1 and TRBJ2-7, with TRBD2 matching 10 bases. This CDR3 region has 16 residues. Germline trimming cut 2 bases from V and 5 bases from J; bases unmatched to any gene: 10. Germline V gene sequence: CDR1 SGHRS, CDR2 YFSETQ. CDR3: CASSFPGTSEANEQYF. CDR3 coding DNA: TGCGCCAGCAGCTTTCCTGGGACTAGCGAAGCAAACGAGCAGTACTTC.

V and J are TRBV27 and TRBJ2-1; 7 bases are a match to TRBD2. The length of the CDR3 is 15 residues. The trim removed 7 bases at V and 5 bases at J, leaving 11 bases unmatched. The V gene's germline CDR1 is MNHEY and CDR2 SMNVEV (reference sequence). As DNA, the CDR3 is TGTGCCAGCACTCCCCAACTAGCGCATAACAATGAGCAGTTCTTC. This codes for CASTPQLAHNNEQFF.

The chain recombines TRBV28 with TRBJ1-1; D ambiguous. CDR1 is MDHEN and CDR2 is SYDVKM in the germline V gene. The CDR3 sequence is 14 residues long. With 3 bases removed from V and 4 bases from J, the gap between germline ends came to 12 bases. CDR3 DNA sequence: TGTGCCAGCAGTTTCATTGGGAGTAGCACTGAAGCTTTCTTT. It yields the protein CASSFIGSSTEAFF.

To note about this clone: The identical CDR3 is also encoded by other nucleotide sequences in the sample. The chain employs TRBV20-1 and TRBJ2-7, with a possible D match to TRBD2 (6 bases). CDR3 length: 11 residues. Germline V gives CDR1 DFQATT, CDR2 SNEGSKA (reference sequence). V was pared by 0 bases and J by 6 bases, with 6 bases between. In nucleotides, the CDR3 is TGCAGTGCTAGAGAGGGGGGCGAGCAGTACTTC. Translating gives CSAREGGEQYF.

The chain links TRBV28 to TRBJ2-2; D is possibly TRBD2 (5 bases). In germline, CDR1 is MDHEN, CDR2 SYDVKM. This CDR3 region has 17 residues. The V and J ends lost 3 bases and 0 bases respectively, with 14 bases between them. In nucleotides, the CDR3 is TGTGCCAGCAGTTTTGCGTTCGGGGAAACGAACACCGGGGAGCTGTTTTTT. It translates to CASSFAFGETNTGELFF.

The chain is built from TRBV27 and TRBJ2-7, with 7 nucleotides matching TRBD2. In germline, CDR1 is MNHEY, CDR2 SMNVEV (reference sequence). The junction had 9 bases not matched to a gene; V was cut back by 3 bases and J by 4 bases. The CDR3 contains 15 residues. The CDR3 protein is CASSLTRGGGYEQYF. The CDR3 DNA sequence: TGTGCCAGCAGTTTGACCCGCGGGGGAGGGTACGAGCAGTACTTC.

The genes are TRBV27 and TRBJ1-2; the D is unclear. This CDR3 is built from 13 residues. Germline CDR1 and CDR2: MNHEY and SMNVEV (reference sequence). Trimming cost V 6 bases and J 8 bases, with 16 bases left between them. The CDR3 region has the DNA TGTGCCAGCAGAACTTCAACCCGCAGCGGCTACACCTTC. Translated: CASRTSTRSGYTF.

The table lists this clone with a count of one. The chain employs TRBV6-1 and TRBJ2-7; a weak D match, TRBD2 (6 bases). The V end was cut by 8 bases, the J end by 3 bases, with 11 bases between. The CDR3 length is 12 residues. Germline values: CDR1 MNHNS, CDR2 SASEGT. CDR3 protein: CASGGMGYEQYF. The DNA for the CDR3 is TGTGCCAGCGGCGGGATGGGCTACGAGCAGTACTTC.

V gene TRBV11-2 combines with J gene TRBJ2-3; 12 nucleotides agree with TRBD2. Unmatched junction bases numbered 4, after V lost 3 bases and J lost 0 bases. CDR1 and CDR2 from the germline V gene are SGHAT and FQNNGV. The CDR3 runs 17 residues. In DNA form, the CDR3 reads TGTGCCAGCAGCTTTGCGACTAGCGGGGGAAGCACAGATACGCAGTATTTT. This translates into CASSFATSGGSTDTQYF.

The chain combines TRBV6-5 with TRBJ2-7, with D tentatively TRBD1 (5 bases). The CDR3 is made up of 16 amino acids. The germline gives CDR1 MNHEY, CDR2 SVGAGI. The V end was cut by 0 bases, the J end by 5 bases, with 17 bases between. The CDR3 DNA follows: TGTGCCAGCAGTTACTCTTGGGGCGCCCTTTGGGACGAGCAGTACTTC. Amino acid sequence: CASSYSWGALWDEQYF.

This chain links TRBV4-1 with TRBJ2-1; 12 positions agree with TRBD2. V lost 1 base and J lost 7; bases outside the gene matches: 11. The CDR3 spans 18 residues. Germline values: CDR1 MGHRA, CDR2 YSYEKL. The CDR3 sequence is CASSQVGLTSGSQNEQFF. In nucleotides, the CDR3 is TGCGCCAGCAGCCAAGTGGGCCTGACTAGCGGGAGTCAGAATGAGCAGTTCTTC.

The chain carries TRBV30 and TRBJ2-1, with TRBD2 identical over 7 bases. CDR1 and CDR2 from the germline V gene are GTSNPN and SVGIG (reference sequence). Losses at the gene ends were 4 bases for V and 2 bases for J; bases not matched to a gene: 5. The CDR3 length is 14 residues. CDR3 residues: CAWNVAGPYNEQFF. The DNA of the CDR3 is TGTGCCTGGAATGTAGCGGGTCCCTACAATGAGCAGTTCTTC. Full variable domain (rest looked up from reference TRBV30 and TRBJ2-1): SQTIHQWPATLVQPVGSPLSLECTVEGTSNPNLYWYRQAAGRGLQLLFYSVGIGQISSEVPQNLSASRPQDRQFILSSKKLLLSDSGFYLCAWNVAGPYNEQFFGPGTRLTVL.